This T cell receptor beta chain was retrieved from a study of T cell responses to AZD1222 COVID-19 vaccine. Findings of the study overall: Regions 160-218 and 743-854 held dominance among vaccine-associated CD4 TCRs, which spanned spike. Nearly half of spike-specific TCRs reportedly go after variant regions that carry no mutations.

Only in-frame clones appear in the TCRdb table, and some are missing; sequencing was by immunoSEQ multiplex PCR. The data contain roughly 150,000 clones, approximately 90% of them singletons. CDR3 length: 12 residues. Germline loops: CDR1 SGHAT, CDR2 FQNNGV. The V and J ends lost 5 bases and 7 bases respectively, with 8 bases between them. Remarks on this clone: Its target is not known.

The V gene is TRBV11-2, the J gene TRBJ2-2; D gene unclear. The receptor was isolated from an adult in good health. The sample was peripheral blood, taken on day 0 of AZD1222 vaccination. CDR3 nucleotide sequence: TGTGCCAGCAGCCTCCCTGGCGGGGAGCTGTTTTTT. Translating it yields CASSLPGGELFF.